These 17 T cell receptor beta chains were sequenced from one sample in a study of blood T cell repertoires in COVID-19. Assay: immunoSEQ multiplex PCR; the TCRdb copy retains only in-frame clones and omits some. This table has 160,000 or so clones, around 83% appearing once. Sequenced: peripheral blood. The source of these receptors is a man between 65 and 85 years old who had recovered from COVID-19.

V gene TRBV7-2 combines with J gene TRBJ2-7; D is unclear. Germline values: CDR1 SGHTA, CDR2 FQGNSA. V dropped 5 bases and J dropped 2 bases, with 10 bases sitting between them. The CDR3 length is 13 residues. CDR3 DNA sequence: TGTGCCAGCAGCCCTACCCATCCCTACGAGCAGTACTTC. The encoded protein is CASSPTHPYEQYF. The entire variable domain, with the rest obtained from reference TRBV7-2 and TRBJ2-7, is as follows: GAGVSQSPSNKVTEKGKDVELRCDPISGHTALYWYRQSLGQGLEFLIYFQGNSAPDKSGLPSDRFSAERTGGSVSTLTIQRTQQEDSAVYLCASSPTHPYEQYFGPGTRLTVT.

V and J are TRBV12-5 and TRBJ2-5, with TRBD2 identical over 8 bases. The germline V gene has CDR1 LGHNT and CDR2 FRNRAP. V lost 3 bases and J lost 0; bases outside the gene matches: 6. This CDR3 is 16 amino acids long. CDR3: CASGLRTSPYQETQYF. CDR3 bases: TGTGCTAGTGGTTTACGGACTAGCCCGTACCAAGAGACCCAGTACTTC. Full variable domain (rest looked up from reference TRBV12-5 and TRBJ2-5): DARVTQTPRHKVTEMGQEVTMRCQPILGHNTVFWYRQTMMQGLELLAYFRNRAPLDDSGMPKDRFSAEMPDATLATLKIQPSEPRDSAVYFCASGLRTSPYQETQYFGPGTRLLVL.

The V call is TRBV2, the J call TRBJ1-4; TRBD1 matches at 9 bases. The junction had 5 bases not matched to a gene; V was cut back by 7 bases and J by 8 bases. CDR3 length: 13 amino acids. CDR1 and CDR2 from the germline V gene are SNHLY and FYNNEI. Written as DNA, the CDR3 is TGTGCCAGCAACCGGGACAGGGACGAAAAACTGTTTTTT. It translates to CASNRDRDEKLFF.

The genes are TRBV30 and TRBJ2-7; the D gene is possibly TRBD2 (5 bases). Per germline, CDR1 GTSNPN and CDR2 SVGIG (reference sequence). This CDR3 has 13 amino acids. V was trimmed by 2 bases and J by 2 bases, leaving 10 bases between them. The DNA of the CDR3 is TGTGCCTGGAGTCCGGGGATGGCCTACGAGCAGTACTTC. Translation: CAWSPGMAYEQYF.

CDR3 sequence: CASSSAGTGAYEQYF. The DNA of the CDR3 is TGTGCCAGTAGTTCCGCCGGGACAGGGGCCTACGAGCAGTACTTC. This chain uses TRBV19 with TRBJ2-7; 10 nucleotides align to TRBD1. Per germline, CDR1 LNHDA and CDR2 SQIVND (reference sequence). V lost 5 bases to trimming and J lost 2 bases; unmatched junction nucleotides: 6. CDR3 length: 15 residues.

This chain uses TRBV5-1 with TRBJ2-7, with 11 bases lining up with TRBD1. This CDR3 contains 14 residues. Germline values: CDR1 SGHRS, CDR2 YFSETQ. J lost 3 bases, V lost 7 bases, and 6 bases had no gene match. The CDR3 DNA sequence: TGCGCCAGCCCCGGGGGGACAGGGGGCTACGAGCAGTACTTC. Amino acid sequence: CASPGGTGGYEQYF.

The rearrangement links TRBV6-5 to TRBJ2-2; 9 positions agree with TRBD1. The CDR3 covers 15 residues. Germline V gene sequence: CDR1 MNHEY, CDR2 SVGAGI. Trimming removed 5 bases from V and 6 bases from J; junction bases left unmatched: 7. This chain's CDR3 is CASSLQGAFAGELFF. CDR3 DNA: TGTGCCAGCAGTCTACAGGGGGCCTTCGCCGGGGAGCTGTTTTTT.

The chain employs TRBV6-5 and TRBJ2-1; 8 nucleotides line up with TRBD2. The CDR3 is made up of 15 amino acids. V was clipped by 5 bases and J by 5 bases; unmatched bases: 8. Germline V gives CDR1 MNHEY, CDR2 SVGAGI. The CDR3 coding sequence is TGTGCCAGCAGTCCCCGGACTAGCAGCAACAATGAGCAGTTCTTC. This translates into CASSPRTSSNNEQFF.

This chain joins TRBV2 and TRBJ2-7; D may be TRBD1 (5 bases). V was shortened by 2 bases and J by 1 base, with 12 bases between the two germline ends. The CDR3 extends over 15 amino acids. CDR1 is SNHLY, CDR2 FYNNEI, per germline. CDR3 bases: TGTGCCAGCAGTGAAAGGGGTGATTTTTCCTACGAGCAGTACTTC. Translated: CASSERGDFSYEQYF.

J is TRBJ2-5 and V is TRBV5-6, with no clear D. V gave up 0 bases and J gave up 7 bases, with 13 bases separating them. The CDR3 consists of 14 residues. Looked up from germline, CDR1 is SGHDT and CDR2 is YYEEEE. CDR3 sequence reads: CASSLGTAERTQYF. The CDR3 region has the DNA TGTGCCAGCAGCTTGGGAACAGCTGAACGGACCCAGTACTTC. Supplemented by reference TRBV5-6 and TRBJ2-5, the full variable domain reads DAGVTQSPTHLIKTRGQQVTLRCSPKSGHDTVSWYQQALGQGPQFIFQYYEEEERQRGNFPDRFSGHQFPNYSSELNVNALLLGDSALYLCASSLGTAERTQYFGPGTRLLVL.

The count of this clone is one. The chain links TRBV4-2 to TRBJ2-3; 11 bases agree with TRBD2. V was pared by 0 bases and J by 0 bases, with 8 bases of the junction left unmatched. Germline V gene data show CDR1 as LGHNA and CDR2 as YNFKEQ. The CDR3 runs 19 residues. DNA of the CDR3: TGTGCCAGCAGCCAAGATTGGCTGACTAGCGGGGTGAGCACAGATACGCAGTATTTT. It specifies CASSQDWLTSGVSTDTQYF.

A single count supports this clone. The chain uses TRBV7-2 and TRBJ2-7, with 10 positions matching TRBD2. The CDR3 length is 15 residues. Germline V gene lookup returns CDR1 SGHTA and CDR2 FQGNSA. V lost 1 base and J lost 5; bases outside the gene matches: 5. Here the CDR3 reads CASSLVTAGGNEQYF. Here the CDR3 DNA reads TGTGCCAGCAGCTTAGTGACAGCGGGAGGGAACGAGCAGTACTTC.

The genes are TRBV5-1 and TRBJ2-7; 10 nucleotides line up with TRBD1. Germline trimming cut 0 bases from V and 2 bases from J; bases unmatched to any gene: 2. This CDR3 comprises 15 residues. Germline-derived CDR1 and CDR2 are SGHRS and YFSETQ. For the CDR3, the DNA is TGCGCCAGCAGCTTGGTAGGACAGGGGGCCTACGAGCAGTACTTC. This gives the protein CASSLVGQGAYEQYF.

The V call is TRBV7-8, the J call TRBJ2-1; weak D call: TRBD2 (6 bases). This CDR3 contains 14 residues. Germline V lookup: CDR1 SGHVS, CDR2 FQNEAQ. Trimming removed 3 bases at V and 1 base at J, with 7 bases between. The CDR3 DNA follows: TGTGCCAGCAGCTTGGCGGGATCCTACAATGAGCAGTTCTTC. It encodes CASSLAGSYNEQFF.

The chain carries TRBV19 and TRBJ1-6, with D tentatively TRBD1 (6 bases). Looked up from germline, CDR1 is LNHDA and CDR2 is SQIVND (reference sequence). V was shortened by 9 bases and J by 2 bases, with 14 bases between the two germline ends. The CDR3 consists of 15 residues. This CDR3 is CASAEGQTYNSPLHF. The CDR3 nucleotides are TGTGCCAGCGCAGAAGGACAGACCTATAATTCACCCCTCCACTTT.

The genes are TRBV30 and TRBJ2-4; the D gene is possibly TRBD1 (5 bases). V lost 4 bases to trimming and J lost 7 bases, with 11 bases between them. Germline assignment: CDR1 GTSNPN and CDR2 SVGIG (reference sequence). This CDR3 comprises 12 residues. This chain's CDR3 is CAWNWQGNIQYF. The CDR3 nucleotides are TGTGCCTGGAATTGGCAGGGCAACATTCAGTACTTC.

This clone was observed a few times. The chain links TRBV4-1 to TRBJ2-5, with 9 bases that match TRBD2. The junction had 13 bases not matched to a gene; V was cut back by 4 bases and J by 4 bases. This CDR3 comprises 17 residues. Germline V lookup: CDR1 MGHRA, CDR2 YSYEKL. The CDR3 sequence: CASSLLNSGRGVETQYF. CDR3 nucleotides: TGCGCCAGCAGCCTCCTCAATAGCGGGAGAGGGGTAGAGACCCAGTACTTC.